These 30 T cell receptor beta chains were sequenced from one sample in a study of T cells expressing NK-cell markers. TCRdb reprocessed the 5' RACE reads, with one entry per CDR3 protein and no DNA. The sample shows under 600,000 distinct CDR3 sequences, and 1.4% sits with its ten largest clones. The sequenced sample consisted of blood T cells: a sorted CD56 or NKG2C T cell subset, CD4+ or CD8+ T cells, or bulk PBMC T cells (not recorded which). The origin of the receptors is a woman in her forties or fifties in good health.

The chain links TRBV5-1 to TRBJ2-7. Germline V gene lookup returns CDR1 SGHRS and CDR2 YFSETQ. The CDR3 runs to 15 residues. The CDR3 here is CASSSERIGTYEQYF.

The rearrangement joins TRBV10-1 to TRBJ1-2. The CDR3 is made up of 13 amino acids. Germline lookup yields CDR1 WNHNN and CDR2 SYGVQD (reference sequence). This chain's CDR3 is CASSEHRAYGYTF.

V and J are TRBV3-1 and TRBJ1-2. The CDR3 is 14 amino acids. The V gene's germline CDR1 is LGHDT and CDR2 YNNKEL (reference sequence). The CDR3 protein is CASSQDLAANGYTF.

The V call is TRBV19, the J call TRBJ1-5; TCRdb's assignment of TRBD1 cannot be checked, as there is no DNA. The CDR3 totals 15 residues. Germline V gives CDR1 LNHDA, CDR2 SQIVND (reference sequence). CDR3 residues: CASSPLGTGGQPQHF.

This CDR3 reads CASTIAGGNEQFF. The chain uses TRBV4-1 and TRBJ2-1; absent DNA, TCRdb's TRBD2 call cannot be checked. Germline CDR1 and CDR2: MGHRA and YSYEKL. The length of the CDR3 is 13 residues.

The CDR3 loop is CASSQPDTDTQYF. The chain combines TRBV5-1 with TRBJ2-3. CDR3 length: 13 amino acids. The germline V gene has CDR1 SGHRS and CDR2 YFSETQ.

The chain is built from TRBV11-2 and TRBJ1-3; without DNA, the TCRdb call of TRBD1 cannot be checked. Germline V CDR1 and CDR2: SGHAT, FQNNGV. The CDR3 has 14 amino acids. CDR3 amino acids: CASGTGFSGNTIYF.

The V call is TRBV5-1, the J call TRBJ1-3. The length of the CDR3 is 16 residues. Germline V gives CDR1 SGHRS, CDR2 YFSETQ. The CDR3 region is CASSLGSQFSGNTIYF.

The gene calls are TRBV20-1 and TRBJ2-3; TCRdb lists TRBD2, though no DNA is available to test this call. CDR1 is DFQATT and CDR2 is SNEGSKA in the germline V gene (reference sequence). CDR3 length equals 14 residues. The CDR3: CSAREAGGPDTQYF.

This chain joins TRBV4-1 and TRBJ2-7. The CDR3 consists of 14 residues. Looked up from germline, CDR1 is MGHRA and CDR2 is YSYEKL. The CDR3 protein is CASSHPGTLNEQYF.

The genes are TRBV12-3 or TRBV12-4 and TRBJ2-2; TCRdb selects TRBD2, and the lack of DNA leaves this call unchecked. The CDR3 consists of 15 residues. The CDR3 here is CASSFWGLAPGELFF.

This chain links TRBV6-1 with TRBJ1-1; TCRdb outputs TRBD1, but without DNA this stays unchecked. Germline values: CDR1 MNHNS, CDR2 SASEGT. CDR3 length: 13 amino acids. The CDR3 reads CASSGIGRAEAFF.

The V call is TRBV30, the J call TRBJ1-1. This CDR3 is 12 amino acids long. Germline assignment: CDR1 GTSNPN and CDR2 SVGIG (reference sequence). CDR3 in amino acids: CAWAAGYTEAFF.

The V and J genes are TRBV24-1 and TRBJ2-2; the D call of TRBD1 rests on TCRdb alone, since no DNA is present to check it. CDR1 is KGHDR, CDR2 SFDVKD, per germline. The CDR3 is 17 residues long. The CDR3 reads CATSEPLWGSYTGELFF.

The CDR3 sequence is CASNNLRHDSYNEQFF. The rearrangement joins TRBV5-6 to TRBJ2-1. This CDR3 has 16 amino acids. Germline CDR1 SGHDT, CDR2 YYEEEE.

V is TRBV10-3 and J is TRBJ2-7; without DNA, the TCRdb call of TRBD1 cannot be checked. This CDR3 has 12 amino acids. Germline loops: CDR1 ENHRY, CDR2 SYGVKD. Here the CDR3 reads CAISGALTEQYF.

Here the CDR3 reads CASSPMFGTGTDKNIQYF. The chain links TRBV6-2 or TRBV6-3 to TRBJ2-4; TCRdb's assignment of TRBD1 cannot be checked, as there is no DNA. The CDR3 length is 18 residues. The germline V gene encodes CDR1 MNHEY and CDR2 SVGEGT.

The chain uses TRBV7-8 and TRBJ1-6. Germline V gene sequence: CDR1 SGHVS, CDR2 FQNEAQ. CDR3 length: 14 residues. The CDR3 loop reads CASSLQRANSPLHF.

V and J are TRBV7-2 and TRBJ2-3; TCRdb's D call, TRBD1, is unchecked because there is no DNA. This CDR3 is built from 13 residues. Germline V gene data show CDR1 as SGHTA and CDR2 as FQGNSA. The CDR3 spells CASSLQGGDTQYF.

V usage is TRBV12-3 or TRBV12-4 and J usage is TRBJ1-5; TCRdb outputs TRBD1, but without DNA this stays unchecked. The length of the CDR3 is 13 residues. The chain's CDR3 is CASSGGTYQPQHF.

The chain combines TRBV7-9 with TRBJ2-4; the D call from TCRdb, TRBD1, cannot be confirmed without DNA. CDR3 length: 14 residues. Germline V gives CDR1 SEHNR, CDR2 FQNEAQ (reference sequence). CDR3 loop: CASSHGQGVGIQYF.

The genes are TRBV19 and TRBJ1-1; TCRdb outputs TRBD1, but without DNA this stays unchecked. Germline V gives CDR1 LNHDA, CDR2 SQIVND (reference sequence). This CDR3 comprises 13 residues. This CDR3 is CASSRGIYTEAFF. The whole variable domain, filled in from reference TRBV19 and TRBJ1-1, reads DGGITQSPKYLFRKEGQNVTLSCEQNLNHDAMYWYRQDPGQGLRLIYYSQIVNDFQKGDIAEGYSVSREKKESFPLTVTSAQKNPTAFYLCASSRGIYTEAFFGQGTRLTVV.

V gene TRBV15 combines with J gene TRBJ2-2; lacking DNA, the TRBD1 call made by TCRdb goes unchecked. Germline CDR1 LNHNV, CDR2 YYDKDF (reference sequence). This CDR3 has 18 amino acids. The CDR3 sequence: CATSRVGWTGANTGELFF.

V usage is TRBV10-2 and J usage is TRBJ2-1; TCRdb's D gene call, TRBD2, goes unchecked for lack of DNA. The germline V gene has CDR1 WSHSY and CDR2 SAAADI. CDR3 length equals 16 residues. This CDR3 reads CASSESRLAGPNEQFF.

V gene TRBV4-1 combines with J gene TRBJ2-1; the TRBD2 assignment by TCRdb is unverifiable without DNA. Germline lookup yields CDR1 MGHRA and CDR2 YSYEKL. The CDR3 is 14 amino acids. CDR3 amino acids: CASSHPVRGLEQFF.

The chain combines TRBV7-8 with TRBJ1-1. This CDR3 is 16 amino acids long. The V gene's germline CDR1 is SGHVS and CDR2 FQNEAQ. The CDR3 here is CASSLVGGGLNTEAFF.

The chain couples TRBV4-1 to TRBJ2-3; TCRdb calls TRBD1, which cannot be checked without DNA. Germline V gives CDR1 MGHRA, CDR2 YSYEKL. CDR3 length: 15 residues. The CDR3: CASSQWGQGTDTQYF.

V gene TRBV11-3 combines with J gene TRBJ1-6. CDR1 and CDR2 from the germline V gene are SGHNT and YENEEA. The CDR3 runs 14 residues. The CDR3 sequence: CASSLVAGDSPLHF.

The chain recombines TRBV11-3 with TRBJ2-5; TCRdb picks TRBD1, but there is no DNA to check that call. The CDR3 length is 14 residues. Germline values: CDR1 SGHNT, CDR2 YENEEA. The CDR3 spells CASSWTGGKETQYF.

V gene TRBV18 combines with J gene TRBJ1-4; no DNA is available, so the TRBD1 call from TCRdb remains unchecked. The germline CDR1 and CDR2 sequences are KGHSH and LQKENI. The CDR3 is 15 residues long. The CDR3 loop is CASSPSTGYNEKLFF.